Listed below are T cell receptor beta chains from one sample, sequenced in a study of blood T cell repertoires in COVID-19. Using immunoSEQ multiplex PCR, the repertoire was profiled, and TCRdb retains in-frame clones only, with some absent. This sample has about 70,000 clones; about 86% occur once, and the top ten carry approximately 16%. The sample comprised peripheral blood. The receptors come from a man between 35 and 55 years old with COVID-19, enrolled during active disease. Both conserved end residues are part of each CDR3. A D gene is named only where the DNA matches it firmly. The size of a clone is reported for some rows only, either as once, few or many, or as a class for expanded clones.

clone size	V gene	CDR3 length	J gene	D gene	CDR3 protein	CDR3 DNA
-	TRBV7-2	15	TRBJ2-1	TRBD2	CASSLVGGYYNEQFF	TGTGCCAGCAGCTTAGTGGGGGGGTACTACAATGAGCAGTTCTTC
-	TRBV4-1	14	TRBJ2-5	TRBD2	CASSHGGARETQYF	TGCGCCAGCAGCCACGGGGGGGCCCGGGAGACCCAGTACTTC
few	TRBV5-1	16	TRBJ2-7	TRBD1	CASSLGSTGGEYEQYF	TGCGCCAGCAGCTTGGGCTCGACAGGGGGCGAGTACGAGCAGTACTTC
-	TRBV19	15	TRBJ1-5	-	CASSEGTGGHQPQHF	TGTGCCAGTAGTGAGGGGACGGGGGGTCATCAGCCCCAGCATTTT
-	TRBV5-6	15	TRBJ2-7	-	CASNPTFQGNYEQYF	TGTGCCAGCAACCCAACGTTTCAGGGTAACTACGAGCAGTACTTC
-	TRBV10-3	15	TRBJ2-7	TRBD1	CAIRTTGMDSYEQYF	TGTGCCATCAGAACGACAGGGATGGACTCCTACGAGCAGTACTTC
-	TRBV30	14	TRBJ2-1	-	CAWSVLRGYNEQFF	TGTGCCTGGAGTGTTTTGCGGGGATACAATGAGCAGTTCTTC
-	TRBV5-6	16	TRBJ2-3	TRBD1	CASSLMAGGYRDTQYF	TGTGCCAGCAGCTTGATGGCAGGGGGCTACCGGGATACGCAGTATTTT
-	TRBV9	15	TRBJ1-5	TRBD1	CASSNTGGVNQPQHF	TGTGCCAGCAGCAATACAGGGGGAGTCAATCAGCCCCAGCATTTT
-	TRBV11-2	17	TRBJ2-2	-	CASSRLTGGRAHGELFF	TGTGCCAGCAGCCGCCTAACGGGGGGCAGGGCCCACGGGGAGCTGTTTTTT
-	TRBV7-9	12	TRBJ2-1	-	CASSPQGGEQFF	TGTGCCAGCAGCCCGCAGGGGGGCGAGCAGTTCTTC
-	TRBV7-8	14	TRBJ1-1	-	CATLRVLLNTEAFF	TGTGCCACCCTTAGAGTGCTATTGAACACTGAAGCTTTCTTT
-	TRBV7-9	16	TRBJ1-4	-	CASSLAAGGGNEKLFF	TGTGCCAGCAGCTTAGCTGCGGGCGGGGGGAATGAAAAACTGTTTTTT
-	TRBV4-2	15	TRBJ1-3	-	CASSQGPAGGNTIYF	TGTGCCAGCAGCCAAGGTCCGGCAGGAGGAAACACCATATATTTT
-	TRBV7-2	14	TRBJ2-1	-	CASSLELAQHEQFF	TGTGCCAGCAGCTTAGAACTAGCCCAGCATGAGCAGTTCTTC
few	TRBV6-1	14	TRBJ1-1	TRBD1	CASSDRDRVFRAFF	TGTGCCAGCAGTGACCGGGACAGGGTGTTTCGAGCTTTCTTT
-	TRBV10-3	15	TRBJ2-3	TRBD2	CAIRTTSGSTDTQYF	TGTGCCATCAGGACGACTAGCGGGAGCACAGATACGCAGTATTTT
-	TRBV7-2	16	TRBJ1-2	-	CASSLGGGSLAHGYTF	TGTGCCAGCAGCTTAGGGGGGGGCAGCCTTGCCCATGGCTACACCTTC
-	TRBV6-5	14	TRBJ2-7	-	CASSVNRDSYEQYF	TGTGCCAGCAGCGTCAACAGGGACTCCTACGAGCAGTACTTC
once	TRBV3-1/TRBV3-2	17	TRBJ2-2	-	CASSQLGGPANTGELFF	TGTGCCAGCAGCCAATTAGGAGGGCCAGCGAACACCGGGGAGCTGTTTTTT
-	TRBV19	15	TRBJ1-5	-	CASSPGGGSNQPQHF	TGTGCCAGTAGCCCCGGGGGAGGTAGCAATCAGCCCCAGCATTTT
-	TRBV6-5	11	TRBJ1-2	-	CASSRGYGYTF	TGTGCCAGCAGCCGGGGCTATGGCTACACCTTC
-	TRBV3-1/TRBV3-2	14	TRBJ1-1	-	CASSQASMDTEAFF	TGTGCCAGCAGCCAAGCAAGCATGGACACTGAAGCTTTCTTT
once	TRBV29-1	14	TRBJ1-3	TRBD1	CSVEGQGGGNTIYF	TGCAGCGTTGAAGGTCAGGGGGGCGGAAACACCATATATTTT
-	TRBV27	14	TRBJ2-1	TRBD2	CASSLRGGANEQFF	TGTGCCAGCAGTTTACGCGGGGGGGCCAATGAGCAGTTCTTC
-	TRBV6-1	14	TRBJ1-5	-	CASSEGDTNQPQHF	TGTGCCAGCAGTGAAGGGGACACCAATCAGCCCCAGCATTTT
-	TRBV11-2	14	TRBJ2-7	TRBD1	CASSFQDRGYEQYF	TGTGCCAGCAGCTTTCAAGACAGGGGATACGAGCAGTACTTC
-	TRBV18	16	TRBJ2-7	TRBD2	CASSPQSEPGGGEQYF	TGTGCCAGCTCACCCCAATCAGAGCCCGGGGGGGGCGAGCAGTACTTC
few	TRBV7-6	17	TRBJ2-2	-	CASSPAPRQQGTGELFF	TGTGCCAGCAGCCCGGCCCCCCGTCAACAGGGAACCGGGGAGCTGTTTTTT
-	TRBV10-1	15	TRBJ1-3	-	CASSETTGPGNTIYF	TGCGCCAGCAGTGAGACGACAGGTCCGGGAAACACCATATATTTT
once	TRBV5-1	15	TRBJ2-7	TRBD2	CASSLGTSGVGEQYF	TGCGCCAGCAGCTTAGGGACTAGCGGGGTTGGGGAGCAGTACTTC
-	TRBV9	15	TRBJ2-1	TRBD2	CASSVGGGNYNEQFF	TGTGCCAGCAGCGTAGGCGGGGGGAATTACAATGAGCAGTTCTTC
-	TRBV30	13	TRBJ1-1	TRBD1	CACSGGLDTEAFF	TGTGCCTGCTCAGGGGGCCTGGACACTGAAGCTTTCTTT
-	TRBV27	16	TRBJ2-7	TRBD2	CASSFLGRGGFYEQYF	TGTGCCAGCAGTTTCCTAGGACGGGGGGGGTTCTACGAGCAGTACTTC
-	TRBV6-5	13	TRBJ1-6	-	CASRDRYNSPLHF	TGTGCCAGCAGGGACAGATATAATTCACCCCTCCACTTT
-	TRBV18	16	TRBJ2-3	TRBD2	CASSPRSSGGSDTQYF	TGTGCCAGCTCACCACGGTCTAGCGGGGGGTCGGATACGCAGTATTTT
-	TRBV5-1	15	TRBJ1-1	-	CASSLASTTNTEAFF	TGCGCCAGCAGCTTGGCTTCTACGACAAACACTGAAGCTTTCTTT
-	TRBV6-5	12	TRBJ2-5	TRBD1	CASRQTGETQYF	TGTGCCAGCAGACAGACAGGGGAGACCCAGTACTTC
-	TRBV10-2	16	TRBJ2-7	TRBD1	CASSDSGTGAVYEQYF	TGCGCCAGCAGCGACTCCGGGACAGGGGCAGTCTACGAGCAGTACTTC
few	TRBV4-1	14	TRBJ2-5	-	CASSPTELIETQYF	TGCGCCAGCAGCCCGACTGAGCTTATTGAGACCCAGTACTTC
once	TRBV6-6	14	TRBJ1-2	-	CASTPLGGEGGYTF	TGTGCCAGCACCCCCCTGGGGGGGGAGGGTGGCTACACCTTC
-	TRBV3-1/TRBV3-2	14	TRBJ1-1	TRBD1	CASSQGQGDAEAFF	TGTGCCAGCAGCCAAGGACAGGGAGACGCTGAAGCTTTCTTT
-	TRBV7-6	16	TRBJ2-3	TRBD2	CASSPRGDRSTDTQYF	TGTGCCAGCAGCCCCCGGGGGGATAGAAGCACAGATACGCAGTATTTT